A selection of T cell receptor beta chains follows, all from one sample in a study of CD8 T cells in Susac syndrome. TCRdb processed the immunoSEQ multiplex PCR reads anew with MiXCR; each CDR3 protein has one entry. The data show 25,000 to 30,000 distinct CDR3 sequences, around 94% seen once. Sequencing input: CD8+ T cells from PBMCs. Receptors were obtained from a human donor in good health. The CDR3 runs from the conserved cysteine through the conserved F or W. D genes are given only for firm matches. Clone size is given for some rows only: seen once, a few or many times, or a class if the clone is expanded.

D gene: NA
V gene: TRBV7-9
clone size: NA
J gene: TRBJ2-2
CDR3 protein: CASSLVEPTGELFF
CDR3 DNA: TGTGCCAGCAGCTTAGTGGAACCCACCGGGGAGCTGTTTTTT

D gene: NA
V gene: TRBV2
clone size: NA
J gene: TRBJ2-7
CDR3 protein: CASSEGAYYEQYF
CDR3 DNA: TGTGCCAGCAGTGAAGGGGCCTACTACGAGCAGTACTTC

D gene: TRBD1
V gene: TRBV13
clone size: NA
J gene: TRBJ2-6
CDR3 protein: CASSLVQGADSGANVLTF
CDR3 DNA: TGTGCCAGCAGCTTAGTCCAGGGGGCTGACTCTGGGGCCAACGTCCTGACTTTC

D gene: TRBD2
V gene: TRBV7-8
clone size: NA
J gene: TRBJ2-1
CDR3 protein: CASSLGLAGDSYNEQFF
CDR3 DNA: TGTGCCAGCAGCTTAGGACTAGCGGGGGACTCCTACAATGAGCAGTTCTTC

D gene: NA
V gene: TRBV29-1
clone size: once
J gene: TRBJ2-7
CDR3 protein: CSAGNRDYEQYF
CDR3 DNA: TGCAGCGCCGGAAACAGGGATTACGAGCAGTACTTC

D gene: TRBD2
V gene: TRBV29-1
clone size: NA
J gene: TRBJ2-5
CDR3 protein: CSVGAGGLETQYF
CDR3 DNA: TGCAGCGTTGGAGCGGGGGGTCTCGAGACCCAGTACTTC

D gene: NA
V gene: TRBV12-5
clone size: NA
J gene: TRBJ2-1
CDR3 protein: CASGLGHRYYNEQFF
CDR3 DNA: TGTGCTAGTGGTTTGGGGCACCGCTACTACAATGAGCAGTTCTTC

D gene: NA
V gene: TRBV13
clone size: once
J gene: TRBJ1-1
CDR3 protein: CASSSRRGRNTEAFF
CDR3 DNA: TGTGCCAGCAGCAGCCGAAGGGGCAGGAACACTGAAGCTTTCTTT

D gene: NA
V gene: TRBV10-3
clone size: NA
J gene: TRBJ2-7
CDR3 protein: CAINPGQGPTYEQYF
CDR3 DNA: TGTGCCATCAACCCCGGGCAGGGGCCTACCTACGAGCAGTACTTC

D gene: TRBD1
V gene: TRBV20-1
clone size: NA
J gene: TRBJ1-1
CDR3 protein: CSARAGTGGEAFF
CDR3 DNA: TGCAGTGCTAGAGCAGGGACAGGCGGTGAAGCTTTCTTT

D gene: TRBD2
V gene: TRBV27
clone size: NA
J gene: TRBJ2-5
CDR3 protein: CASSTGTSGRETQYF
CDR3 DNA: TGTGCCAGCAGCACCGGGACTAGCGGACGGGAGACCCAGTACTTC

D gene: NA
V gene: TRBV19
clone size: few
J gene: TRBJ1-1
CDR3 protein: CASSITRNTEAFF
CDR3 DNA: TGTGCCAGTAGTATAACGCGGAACACTGAAGCTTTCTTT

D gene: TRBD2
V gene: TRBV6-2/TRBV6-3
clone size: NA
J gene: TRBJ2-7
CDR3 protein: CASSRTSGGSYEQYF
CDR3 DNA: TGTGCCAGCAGCCGGACTAGCGGGGGCTCCTACGAGCAGTACTTC

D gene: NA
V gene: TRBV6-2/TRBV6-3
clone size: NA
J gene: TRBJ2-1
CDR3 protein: CASSYYGDGPYNEQFF
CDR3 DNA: TGTGCCAGCAGTTACTACGGGGATGGACCCTACAATGAGCAGTTCTTC

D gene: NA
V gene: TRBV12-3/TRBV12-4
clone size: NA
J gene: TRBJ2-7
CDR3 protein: CASSFWESLDEQYF
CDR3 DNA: TGTGCCAGCAGTTTTTGGGAGTCACTCGACGAGCAGTACTTC

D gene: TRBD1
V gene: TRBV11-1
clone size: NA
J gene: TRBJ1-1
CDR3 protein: CASSLEGAGPARQWNTEAFF
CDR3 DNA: TGTGCCAGCAGCTTGGAGGGGGCAGGGCCAGCCCGACAATGGAACACTGAAGCTTTCTTT

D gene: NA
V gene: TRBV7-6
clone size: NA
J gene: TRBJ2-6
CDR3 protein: CASSSVKSGANVLTF
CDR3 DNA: TGTGCCAGCAGCTCCGTGAAGTCTGGGGCCAACGTCCTGACTTTC

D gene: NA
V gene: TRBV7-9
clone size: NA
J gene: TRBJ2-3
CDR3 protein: CASSPQGSKGPTDTQYF
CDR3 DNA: TGTGCCAGCAGCCCCCAGGGCAGTAAAGGACCCACAGATACGCAGTATTTT

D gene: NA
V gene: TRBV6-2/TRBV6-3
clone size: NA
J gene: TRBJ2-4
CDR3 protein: CASSYGIGEMMLAKNIQYF
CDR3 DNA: TGTGCCAGCAGTTACGGGATAGGAGAAATGATGCTAGCCAAAAACATTCAGTACTTC

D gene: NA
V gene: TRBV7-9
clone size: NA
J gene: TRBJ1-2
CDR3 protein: CASSSKWIYGYTF
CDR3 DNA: TGTGCCAGCAGTTCGAAGTGGATTTATGGCTACACCTTC

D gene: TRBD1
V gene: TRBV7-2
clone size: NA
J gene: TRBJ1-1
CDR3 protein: CASSSLLSTGGLSTEAFF
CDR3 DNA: TGTGCCAGCAGCTCACTCCTCTCGACAGGGGGCTTAAGCACTGAAGCTTTCTTT

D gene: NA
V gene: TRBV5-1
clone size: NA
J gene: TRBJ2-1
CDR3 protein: CASSLAGNEQFF
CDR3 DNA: TGCGCCAGCAGCTTGGCTGGCAATGAGCAGTTCTTC

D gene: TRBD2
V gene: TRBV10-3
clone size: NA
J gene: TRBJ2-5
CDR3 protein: CAIAGGTQETQYF
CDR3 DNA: TGTGCCATAGCCGGGGGGACCCAAGAGACCCAGTACTTC

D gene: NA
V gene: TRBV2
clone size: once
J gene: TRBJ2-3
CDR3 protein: CASSERLSGDFTDTQYF
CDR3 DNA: TGTGCCAGCAGTGAACGTCTGTCGGGGGATTTCACAGATACGCAGTATTTT

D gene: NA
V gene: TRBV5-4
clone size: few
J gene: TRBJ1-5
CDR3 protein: CASSLDGQPQHF
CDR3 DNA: TGTGCCAGCAGCTTGGATGGCCAGCCCCAGCATTTT

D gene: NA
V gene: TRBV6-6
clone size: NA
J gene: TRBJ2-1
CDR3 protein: CASSYSVEQFF
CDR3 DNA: TGTGCCAGCAGTTACTCGGTTGAGCAGTTCTTC